This T cell receptor (beta chain) was captured by sequencing in a study of shared clonotypes between healthy human individuals. Study-level background: The study enrolled two women and three men aged 18 to 49.

Trimming stripped 4 bases from V and 6 bases from J, with 7 bases between. CDR3 length: 12 residues. CDR1 is SNHLY and CDR2 is FYNNEI in the germline V gene. Generated by immunoSEQ multiplex PCR, the TCRdb table keeps only in-frame clones and is missing some. The repertoire holds about a million clones, with approximately 75% as singletons. In its sample, this clone was seen once. No antigen is known for it. Findings and limits, study-wide: A few donors showed sharing of about 4.6% of naive CD4 clonotypes.

The V and J genes are TRBV2 and TRBJ2-1; D could derive from TRBD1 or TRBD2 (5 bases each). The clonotype comes from a young man in good health. Some clones in this sample may be carry-over from other donors' samples. Sequencing was performed on memory CD4+ T cells from PBMCs. Subset of the sample: CD45RA-negative fraction. In nucleotides, the CDR3 is TGTGCCAGCAGTGTTGGGACCAATGAGCAGTTCTTC. This sequence encodes CASSVGTNEQFF.